The 8 T cell receptor beta chains presented below share a single source sample, sequenced in a study of cytomegalovirus exposure and HLA in healthy donors. Primers for the PCR totalled 60 Vbeta and 13 Jbeta. The method was immunoSEQ multiplex PCR; TCRdb's version includes in-frame clones alone and lacks a portion of them. This table has fewer than 200,000 clones, about 80% appearing once. Material: PBMCs. The source of these receptors is a female donor in good health and CMV-seronegative.

The V call is TRBV9, the J call TRBJ2-7, with TRBD2 matching 7 bases. Germline CDR1 reads SGDLS; CDR2 reads YYNGEE. The CDR3 is 16 amino acids. Trimming took 0 bases from V and 4 from J; bases not matched to a gene: 10. CDR3 loop: CASSVDPASGTYEQYF. CDR3 nucleotide sequence: TGTGCCAGCAGCGTAGACCCCGCTAGCGGTACTTACGAGCAGTACTTC.

The chain is built from TRBV5-4 and TRBJ1-4; D might be TRBD1 (6 bases). Deletions cut 2 bases from V and 5 bases from J, with 13 bases between. Germline assignment: CDR1 SGHNT and CDR2 YYREEE (reference sequence). CDR3 size: 15 residues. For the CDR3, the DNA is TGTGCCAGCAGCTTCCCAGGGGAGGGGAATGAAAAACTGTTTTTT. Translating it yields CASSFPGEGNEKLFF.

This clone came up a few times. The chain recombines TRBV6-6 with TRBJ2-1; D call uncertain. Germline V lookup: CDR1 MNHNY, CDR2 SVGAGI (reference sequence). The CDR3 length is 15 residues. V gave up 5 bases and J gave up 0 bases, with 11 bases separating them. CDR3 protein: CASSPSTPSYNEQFF. CDR3 bases: TGTGCCAGCAGTCCTTCAACTCCCTCCTACAATGAGCAGTTCTTC.

The chain has TRBV7-9 and TRBJ2-7; D may be TRBD1 (6 bases). V was shortened by 1 base and J by 2 bases, with 15 bases between the two germline ends. The CDR3 runs to 16 residues. Germline CDR1 and CDR2: SEHNR and FQNEAQ (reference sequence). The CDR3 DNA is TGTGCCAGCAGCTTAGGAGGGGGACGGGTCCCCTACGAGCAGTACTTC. Amino acids: CASSLGGGRVPYEQYF.

CDR3 coding DNA: TGCGCCAGCAGCTTGGATGAGAGGTCCTACAATGAGCAGTTCTTC. Translated: CASSLDERSYNEQFF. The V and J genes are TRBV5-1 and TRBJ2-1; D ambiguous. The CDR3 covers 15 residues. Per the germline V gene, CDR1 is SGHRS and CDR2 is YFSETQ. With 0 bases removed from V and 1 base from J, the gap between germline ends came to 8 bases.

Worth noting for this clone: The identical CDR3 is also encoded by other nucleotide sequences in the sample. This chain uses TRBV19 with TRBJ2-7; the D gene is possibly TRBD1 (6 bases). The CDR3 covers 13 residues. Germline V gene lookup returns CDR1 LNHDA and CDR2 SQIVND (reference sequence). The V and J ends lost 6 bases and 0 bases respectively, with 9 bases between them. The CDR3 is CASSLDSSYEQYF. CDR3 sequence (DNA): TGTGCCAGTAGCCTGGACAGCTCCTACGAGCAGTACTTC. Full variable domain (rest looked up from reference TRBV19 and TRBJ2-7): DGGITQSPKYLFRKEGQNVTLSCEQNLNHDAMYWYRQDPGQGLRLIYYSQIVNDFQKGDIAEGYSVSREKKESFPLTVTSAQKNPTAFYLCASSLDSSYEQYFGPGTRLTVT.

The chain recombines TRBV19 with TRBJ2-1, with 10 bases identical to TRBD1. The germline gives CDR1 LNHDA, CDR2 SQIVND (reference sequence). The CDR3 covers 14 residues. The V segment lost 5 bases and the J segment 7 bases; nucleotides outside the gene matches: 5. The CDR3 sequence: CASSRDRGRNEQFF. Here the CDR3 DNA reads TGTGCCAGTAGTCGGGACAGGGGTCGTAATGAGCAGTTCTTC.

The J gene is TRBJ2-7, the V gene TRBV6-4, with 11 bases identical to TRBD2. CDR3 length: 15 residues. CDR1 and CDR2 from the germline V gene are MRHNA and SNTAGT. Trimming took 8 bases from V and 3 from J; bases not matched to a gene: 9. In DNA form, the CDR3 reads TGTGCCAGCGGGGAGACTAGCGGGATTGGCTACGAGCAGTACTTC. Amino acids: CASGETSGIGYEQYF.